A single sample gave rise to the 11 T cell receptor beta chains below, sequenced in a study of shared clonotypes between healthy human individuals. The protocol was immunoSEQ multiplex PCR, while the TCRdb copy is restricted to in-frame clones and leaves out a portion. The repertoire holds 2,100,000 or so clones, with approximately 94% as singletons. What was sequenced was naive CD4+ T cells sorted from blood. Documented subset: CD45RA+ positively selected. The receptors here all came from a man between 18 and 35 years old in good health.

V gene TRBV6-5 combines with J gene TRBJ1-3; D is uncertain. The CDR3 runs to 15 residues. V was cut by 6 bases and J by 4 bases, with 16 bases left in between. Germline V gene data show CDR1 as MNHEY and CDR2 as SVGAGI. The CDR3 DNA follows: TGTGCCAGCAGACCACCGGGTGCGGTCGGAAACACCATATATTTT. Its translation: CASRPPGAVGNTIYF.

The chain couples TRBV5-1 to TRBJ2-7; either TRBD1 or TRBD2 may fit D (5 bases each). Per germline, CDR1 SGHRS and CDR2 YFSETQ. Trimming stripped 0 bases from V and 5 bases from J, with 18 bases between. The CDR3 is 16 residues long. The CDR3 here is CASSLVSGLGVHEQYF. CDR3 coding DNA: TGCGCCAGCAGCTTGGTTTCTGGGTTGGGGGTCCACGAGCAGTACTTC. The complete variable domain, with remaining parts taken from reference TRBV5-1 and TRBJ2-7, reads KAGVTQTPRYLIKTRGQQVTLSCSPISGHRSVSWYQQTPGQGLQFLFEYFSETQRNKGNFPGRFSGRQFSNSRSEMNVSTLELGDSALYLCASSLVSGLGVHEQYFGPGTRLTVT.

The chain links TRBV7-2 to TRBJ2-5, with 10 bases lining up with TRBD2. Per the germline V gene, CDR1 is SGHTA and CDR2 is FQGNSA. The CDR3 totals 17 residues. The ends lost 6 bases at V and 4 bases at J; junction bases unmatched: 14. The CDR3 sequence is CASRTGTSVQMGETQYF. CDR3 DNA sequence: TGTGCCAGCAGAACCGGGACTAGCGTCCAGATGGGAGAGACCCAGTACTTC. Looking up the rest from reference TRBV7-2 and TRBJ2-5 gives the full variable domain: GAGVSQSPSNKVTEKGKDVELRCDPISGHTALYWYRQSLGQGLEFLIYFQGNSAPDKSGLPSDRFSAERTGGSVSTLTIQRTQQEDSAVYLCASRTGTSVQMGETQYFGPGTRLLVL.

About this clone itself: The sample carries other DNA sequences with the same CDR3. The gene calls are TRBV6-6 and TRBJ2-7; TRBD2 matches at 10 bases. This CDR3 is 13 amino acids long. Germline V gene data show CDR1 as MNHNY and CDR2 as SVGAGI (reference sequence). Germline trimming cut 6 bases from V and 2 bases from J; bases unmatched to any gene: 1. CDR3 nucleotides: TGTGCCAGCAGAGCGGGAGGGCCCTACGAGCAGTACTTC. Amino acid sequence: CASRAGGPYEQYF.

This chain uses TRBV6-1 with TRBJ2-7, with 7 bases lining up with TRBD1. With 7 bases clipped from V and 3 bases from J, the junction kept 9 bases outside the gene matches. This CDR3 contains 14 residues. CDR1 MNHNS and CDR2 SASEGT come from the germline V gene. CDR3 sequence (DNA): TGTGCCAGCACCTTGACAGGGAAGGGCTACGAGCAGTACTTC. Translation: CASTLTGKGYEQYF.

V usage is TRBV21-1 and J usage is TRBJ2-3. TRBV21-1 is flagged as a pseudogene. This CDR3 has 14 residues. The CDR3 reads CASSQRAITDTQYF. For the CDR3, the DNA is TGTGCCAGCAGCCAACGGGCCATCACAGATACGCAGTATTTT.

The rearrangement uses TRBV7-2 and TRBJ2-1, with D possibly TRBD2 on 5 matching bases. CDR3 length: 16 residues. Trimming removed 5 bases from V and 1 base from J, with 15 bases in between. Germline CDR1 is SGHTA and CDR2 is FQGNSA. CDR3 coding DNA: TGTGCCAGCAGCCCGGGTGGAGCGGTATCCTACAATGAGCAGTTCTTC. Its translation: CASSPGGAVSYNEQFF.

The V call is TRBV11-2, the J call TRBJ2-3, with a weak D call TRBD2 (5 bases). V was shortened by 2 bases and J by 1 base, with 16 bases between the two germline ends. In germline, CDR1 is SGHAT, CDR2 FQNNGV. This CDR3 comprises 17 residues. The CDR3 protein is CASSLNLYGGGTDTQYF. The CDR3 DNA follows: TGTGCCAGCAGCTTAAACCTGTATGGAGGCGGCACAGATACGCAGTATTTT.

The V call is TRBV4-1, the J call TRBJ2-3; D uncertain. Deletions cut 0 bases from V and 2 bases from J, with 6 bases between. The CDR3 has 14 residues. Germline CDR1 is MGHRA and CDR2 is YSYEKL. The CDR3 region is CASSQDPVTDTQYF. DNA for the CDR3: TGCGCCAGCAGCCAAGATCCCGTCACAGATACGCAGTATTTT.

This sequence joins TRBV7-9 and TRBJ2-7, with a possible D match to TRBD2 (5 bases). The CDR3 length is 16 residues. V was trimmed by 0 bases and J by 0 bases, leaving 12 bases between them. Germline CDR1 reads SEHNR; CDR2 reads FQNEAQ (reference sequence). CDR3 amino acids: CASSLAVLGSSYEQYF. The CDR3, as DNA: TGTGCCAGCAGCTTAGCGGTTTTGGGGAGCTCCTACGAGCAGTACTTC.

V and J are TRBV6-5 and TRBJ1-2, with D possibly TRBD1 on 6 matching bases. Germline V gives CDR1 MNHEY, CDR2 SVGAGI. This CDR3 spans 14 amino acids. V lost 6 bases and J lost 0, with 11 bases in between. CDR3 in DNA: TGTGCCAGCAGCCCGGGGGGCGCTAACTATGGCTACACCTTC. This encodes CASSPGGANYGYTF.